This entry lists 31 T cell receptor beta chains sequenced from one sample in a study of blood T cell repertoires in COVID-19. This table comes from immunoSEQ multiplex PCR, and its TCRdb copy is limited to in-frame clones, with some not included. The table lists about 220,000 clones, about 80% of them singletons. Material: peripheral blood. Every receptor here comes from a woman in her thirties who had recovered from COVID-19.

For the CDR3, the DNA is TGTGCCAGCTCAGGCACTAGCGGTTATTCCTACGAGCAGTACTTC. Translating gives CASSGTSGYSYEQYF. The chain recombines TRBV18 with TRBJ2-7, with 8 bases fitting TRBD2. Trimming took 5 bases from V and 1 from J; bases not matched to a gene: 7. The germline V gene has CDR1 KGHSH and CDR2 LQKENI. The CDR3 sequence is 15 residues long. Filled out from reference TRBV18 and TRBJ2-7, the complete variable domain reads NAGVMQNPRHLVRRRGQEARLRCSPMKGHSHVYWYRQLPEEGLKFMVYLQKENIIDESGMPKERFSAEFPKEGPSILRIQQVVRGDSAAYFCASSGTSGYSYEQYFGPGTRLTVT.

This clone has a single count. The genes are TRBV27 and TRBJ2-1; tentative D call: TRBD2 (5 bases). This CDR3 comprises 14 residues. Between the trimmed V and J ends, which lost 5 bases and 4 bases, there was a span of 12 bases. The germline CDR1 and CDR2 sequences are MNHEY and SMNVEV (reference sequence). DNA for the CDR3: TGTGCCAGCAGTCCCGGGATGGGGTACAATGAGCAGTTCTTC. Amino acid sequence: CASSPGMGYNEQFF.

The chain links TRBV7-2 to TRBJ2-7; 8 nucleotides agree with TRBD1. CDR3 length: 15 residues. V lost 5 bases to trimming and J lost 2 bases; unmatched junction nucleotides: 8. CDR1 and CDR2 (germline): SGHTA, FQGNSA. The CDR3 bases are TGTGCCAGCAGCCCGCCGGGGACAGGTCCCTACGAGCAGTACTTC. Translated: CASSPPGTGPYEQYF.

The V and J genes are TRBV6-4 and TRBJ2-1, with 9 bases identical to TRBD2. This CDR3 comprises 15 residues. J gave up 7 bases and V 1 base, and 5 bases lay outside the gene matches. The germline V gene has CDR1 MRHNA and CDR2 SNTAGT. DNA for the CDR3: TGTGCCAGCAGTGACTTGGCGGGAGGGCCTAATGAGCAGTTCTTC. Amino acids: CASSDLAGGPNEQFF.

The rearrangement links TRBV30 to TRBJ2-3; 9 positions match TRBD2. The CDR3 runs to 16 residues. V shed 1 base and J 5 bases; nucleotides not matched to a gene: 10. In germline, CDR1 is GTSNPN, CDR2 SVGIG (reference sequence). The CDR3 coding sequence is TGTGCCTGGAGTGACCCGCCGGGACTAGCAGTAGATACGCAGTATTTT. Encoded protein: CAWSDPPGLAVDTQYF.

Only a few counts were recorded for this clone. The chain's CDR3 is CASSGRGHSPLHF. In DNA, the CDR3 is TGTGCCAGCAGCGGCAGGGGGCACTCACCCCTCCACTTT. V is TRBV9 and J is TRBJ1-6; 8 bases match TRBD1. The CDR3 extends over 13 amino acids. CDR1 and CDR2 (germline): SGDLS, YYNGEE. V was clipped by 3 bases and J by 10 bases; unmatched bases: 3.

The gene calls are TRBV19 and TRBJ1-6, with 7 bases aligning to TRBD1. J was trimmed by 5 bases and V by 3 bases; bases with no gene match: 1. CDR3 length equals 14 residues. Germline V gene data show CDR1 as LNHDA and CDR2 as SQIVND (reference sequence). The DNA for the CDR3 is TGTGCCAGTAGTATCGGGACAGATAATTCACCCCTCCACTTT. Translating it yields CASSIGTDNSPLHF.

The chain combines TRBV11-2 with TRBJ1-2, with 7 nucleotides matching TRBD1. V lost 1 base to trimming and J lost 4 bases; unmatched junction nucleotides: 3. The germline CDR1 and CDR2 sequences are SGHAT and FQNNGV. This CDR3 comprises 14 residues. The CDR3 region has the DNA TGTGCCAGCAGCTTAGGGACAGGTCGCTATGGCTACACCTTC. Residues: CASSLGTGRYGYTF.

This clone was seen just once. V gene TRBV9 combines with J gene TRBJ2-1; 8 bases align to TRBD2. Germline V CDR1 and CDR2: SGDLS, YYNGEE. This CDR3 contains 18 residues. The V segment lost 3 bases and the J segment 3 bases; nucleotides outside the gene matches: 14. The CDR3 reads CASSAPGGAGDRYNEQFF. DNA for the CDR3: TGTGCCAGCAGCGCCCCCGGGGGGGCCGGGGATCGCTACAATGAGCAGTTCTTC. Complete variable domain (other parts from reference TRBV9 and TRBJ2-1): DSGVTQTPKHLITATGQRVTLRCSPRSGDLSVYWYQQSLDQGLQFLIQYYNGEERAKGNILERFSAQQFPDLHSELNLSSLELGDSALYFCASSAPGGAGDRYNEQFFGPGTRLTVL.

This chain uses TRBV3-1 (or the pseudogene TRBV3-2) with TRBJ1-1; 10 bases line up with TRBD1. In germline, CDR1 is LGHDT, CDR2 YNNKEL (reference sequence). Trimming took 4 bases from V and 1 from J; bases not matched to a gene: 9. This CDR3 contains 17 residues. The CDR3 region is CASSPVRDRGANTEAFF. The CDR3 DNA reads TGTGCCAGCAGCCCAGTCCGGGACAGGGGTGCGAACACTGAAGCTTTCTTT.

The V gene is TRBV28, the J gene TRBJ1-4; TRBD1 matches at 7 bases. From germline, CDR1 is MDHEN and CDR2 SYDVKM. The CDR3 loop spans 16 amino acids. V gave up 4 bases and J gave up 0 bases; unmatched junction bases: 5. The CDR3 loop reads CASSYRGPATNEKLFF. The CDR3 DNA reads as TGTGCCAGCAGTTACAGGGGACCTGCAACTAATGAAAAACTGTTTTTT.

J is TRBJ2-2 and V is TRBV6-5; D is perhaps TRBD2 (6 bases). Germline V gene lookup returns CDR1 MNHEY and CDR2 SVGAGI. The V gene lost 6 bases and the J gene lost 6 bases, with 14 bases spanning the gap. CDR3 size: 14 residues. The CDR3: CASSPLAFPGELFF. The CDR3, as DNA: TGTGCCAGCAGCCCCCTAGCGTTCCCCGGGGAGCTGTTTTTT.

The chain links TRBV5-1 to TRBJ2-7; no firm D call. This CDR3 is built from 12 residues. V gave up 4 bases and J gave up 0 bases, with 5 bases separating them. The V gene's germline CDR1 is SGHRS and CDR2 YFSETQ. CDR3: CASSTGSYEQYF. CDR3 coding DNA: TGCGCCAGCAGCACGGGCTCCTACGAGCAGTACTTC.

This chain joins TRBV19 and TRBJ2-7, with 7 bases fitting TRBD1. Germline V gene sequence: CDR1 LNHDA, CDR2 SQIVND (reference sequence). Germline trimming cut 5 bases from V and 1 base from J; bases unmatched to any gene: 2. This CDR3 is 13 amino acids long. CDR3 protein: CASSADRSYEQYF. The CDR3 bases are TGTGCCAGTAGTGCGGACAGGTCCTACGAGCAGTACTTC.

V and J are TRBV6-5 and TRBJ2-1, with 8 bases that match TRBD1. The CDR3 has 15 residues. Unmatched junction bases numbered 10, after V lost 5 bases and J lost 7 bases. The V gene's germline CDR1 is MNHEY and CDR2 SVGAGI. The CDR3 is CASSLPGTGGNEQFF. In nucleotides, the CDR3 is TGTGCCAGCAGTCTACCCGGGACAGGAGGGAATGAGCAGTTCTTC.

This chain connects TRBV19 to TRBJ2-5; D call uncertain. Germline V CDR1 and CDR2: LNHDA, SQIVND (reference sequence). The CDR3 length is 13 residues. The ends were cut back, 6 bases at V and 4 bases at J, with 12 bases in the middle. The CDR3 region has the DNA TGTGCCAGTAGAAGGAGTGCTTTAGAGACCCAGTACTTC. Translation gives CASRRSALETQYF.

This clone is a singleton in its sample. The chain is built from TRBV11-2 and TRBJ2-5; tentatively, D is TRBD1 (6 bases). The V and J ends lost 1 base and 3 bases respectively, with 15 bases between them. The germline V gene has CDR1 SGHAT and CDR2 FQNNGV. This CDR3 is built from 16 residues. CDR3 sequence reads: CASSLGRGTREETQYF. The CDR3 nucleotides read TGTGCCAGCAGCTTAGGCAGAGGGACACGGGAAGAGACCCAGTACTTC. Full variable domain (rest looked up from reference TRBV11-2 and TRBJ2-5): EAGVAQSPRYKIIEKRQSVAFWCNPISGHATLYWYQQILGQGPKLLIQFQNNGVVDDSQLPKDRFSAERLKGVDSTLKIQPAKLEDSAVYLCASSLGRGTREETQYFGPGTRLLVL.

This chain connects TRBV6-6 to TRBJ2-2, with 7 bases identical to TRBD2. V was pared by 5 bases and J by 1 base, with 10 bases of the junction left unmatched. The CDR3 runs 17 residues. Germline loops: CDR1 MNHNY, CDR2 SVGAGI (reference sequence). In nucleotides, the CDR3 is TGTGCCAGCAGTCCTCTATGGGCGGGAGTGAACACCGGGGAGCTGTTTTTT. It codes for CASSPLWAGVNTGELFF.

The chain uses TRBV28 and TRBJ2-7; possibly TRBD1 for D (6 bases). The ends were cut back, 9 bases at V and 0 bases at J, with 15 bases in the middle. Looked up from germline, CDR1 is MDHEN and CDR2 is SYDVKM. The CDR3 extends over 14 amino acids. CDR3 coding DNA: TGTGCCAGTCAGGACAGCTTCATCTCCTACGAGCAGTACTTC. Its protein product is CASQDSFISYEQYF. Together with reference TRBV28 and TRBJ2-7, the CDR3 gives the full variable domain: DVKVTQSSRYLVKRTGEKVFLECVQDMDHENMFWYRQDPGLGLRLIYFSYDVKMKEKGDIPEGYSVSREKKERFSLILESASTNQTSMYLCASQDSFISYEQYFGPGTRLTVT.

Notes on this clone: One junction end does not reproduce the germline sequence, and a read error may be involved. This chain connects TRBV3-1 (or the pseudogene TRBV3-2) to TRBJ2-1, with 16 bases that match TRBD2. This CDR3 has 14 amino acids. Germline CDR1 is LGHDT and CDR2 is YNNKEL (reference sequence). The CDR3 sequence: CASSQEGTSGRVVF. The DNA of the CDR3 is TGTGCCAGCAGCCAAGAAGGGACTAGCGGGAGGGTTGTCTTC.

The rearrangement links TRBV5-1 to TRBJ2-2; 12 bases fit TRBD1. This CDR3 has 14 residues. V lost 9 bases to trimming and J lost 7 bases; unmatched junction nucleotides: 7. Germline V gene data show CDR1 as SGHRS and CDR2 as YFSETQ. CDR3 bases: TGCGCCACCTCGGGACAGGGGGCAGTCGGGGAGCTGTTTTTT. Translated: CATSGQGAVGELFF.

The chain recombines TRBV15 with TRBJ2-1; TRBD2 might be the D (6 bases). Germline V lookup: CDR1 LNHNV, CDR2 YYDKDF (reference sequence). Trimming stripped 7 bases from V and 7 bases from J, with 26 bases between. This CDR3 comprises 17 residues. CDR3 in DNA: TGTGCCACCACCCAAAAAAGACAGACAACGACTAGAAATGAGCAGTTCTTC. It translates to CATTQKRQTTTRNEQFF.

V usage is TRBV4-1 and J usage is TRBJ1-2; a possible D gene is TRBD1 (6 bases). Trimming pared 5 bases from V and 5 bases from J, leaving 12 bases between. CDR1 is MGHRA, CDR2 YSYEKL, per germline. CDR3 length: 13 residues. DNA for the CDR3: TGCGCCAGCAGCATACAGGGAGGGTATGGCTACACCTTC. This encodes CASSIQGGYGYTF.

The V gene is TRBV18, the J gene TRBJ2-1, with 8 bases that match TRBD2. CDR1 KGHSH and CDR2 LQKENI come from the germline V gene. V lost 0 bases and J lost 7; bases outside the gene matches: 5. The CDR3 totals 15 residues. DNA for the CDR3: TGTGCCAGCTCACCACCAGCGGGAGTGGGGAATGAGCAGTTCTTC. It specifies CASSPPAGVGNEQFF.

The chain is built from TRBV5-1 and TRBJ2-7; the D gene is possibly TRBD2 (6 bases). Germline V gene data show CDR1 as SGHRS and CDR2 as YFSETQ. The CDR3 has 16 residues. V gave up 4 bases and J gave up 3 bases, with 20 bases separating them. CDR3 protein: CASSTLEGGRGYEQYF. The CDR3 region has the DNA TGCGCCAGCAGCACCCTCGAGGGAGGCCGGGGCTACGAGCAGTACTTC.

V gene TRBV24-1 combines with J gene TRBJ1-1; D is perhaps TRBD1 (6 bases). Per germline, CDR1 KGHDR and CDR2 SFDVKD. The CDR3 length is 20 residues. Trimming pared 6 bases from V and 4 bases from J, leaving 32 bases between. The CDR3 DNA follows: TGTGCCACCAGTCCCGGGTGGAGACAGGCCTCTATCAGTGGTTCCACTGAAGCTTTCTTT. Translation gives CATSPGWRQASISGSTEAFF.

The chain is built from TRBV19 and TRBJ2-7, with 14 positions matching TRBD2. This CDR3 has 19 residues. V lost 5 bases to trimming and J lost 2 bases; unmatched junction nucleotides: 14. Germline assignment: CDR1 LNHDA and CDR2 SQIVND (reference sequence). DNA of the CDR3: TGTGCCAGTAGTTCTCCGGGACTAGCGGGAGAGGTCTTCCCCTACGAGCAGTACTTC. Encoded protein: CASSSPGLAGEVFPYEQYF.

This chain links TRBV30 with TRBJ1-1; D unclear. There are 13 residues in the CDR3. Trimming removed 5 bases at V and 1 base at J, with 11 bases between. CDR1 is GTSNPN and CDR2 is SVGIG in the germline V gene (reference sequence). CDR3 amino acids: CAWDRQKNTEAFF. CDR3 coding DNA: TGTGCCTGGGACCGTCAGAAGAACACTGAAGCTTTCTTT.

In this sample, this clone turned up once. The V call is TRBV21-1, the J call TRBJ2-2; the table calls TRBD1, which could not be checked here. TRBV21-1 is listed as a pseudogene. The CDR3 is 19 amino acids. CDR3: CASSNSTCLWTGVTGELFF. CDR3 DNA: TGTGCCAGCAGCAATTCAACCTGCTTGTGGACAGGGGTTACCGGGGAGCTGTTTTTT.

This clone was counted once. As DNA, the CDR3 is TGTGCCAGCAGCCGGTCGGGGGAGGCCGCCGGGACCCAGTACTTC. As protein: CASSRSGEAAGTQYF. V usage is TRBV7-2 and J usage is TRBJ2-5, with a weak D call TRBD2 (6 bases). The V gene lost 5 bases and the J gene lost 7 bases, with 20 bases spanning the gap. CDR1 SGHTA and CDR2 FQGNSA come from the germline V gene. The CDR3 has 15 amino acids.

Notes on this clone: The junction differs from germline at one of its ends, possibly a read error. This chain connects TRBV10-3 to TRBJ1-1; the match to TRBD1 covers 8 bases. Germline lookup yields CDR1 ENHRY and CDR2 SYGVKD. This CDR3 contains 14 residues. CDR3 DNA sequence: TGTGCCATCAGTGCCTACAGGGGGAACGCTGAAGCTTTCTTT. This codes for CAISAYRGNAEAFF.